The next 27 T cell receptor beta chains were all read from a single sample in a study of shared clonotypes between healthy human individuals. The assay was immunoSEQ multiplex PCR, and TCRdb's table has in-frame clones only and misses some. The sample lists about 710,000 clones, over 60% occurring once. The sample consisted of memory CD4+ T cells sorted from blood. Specified subset: CD45RA-negative fraction. The source of these receptors is a woman aged 25 to 39 in good health.

This chain joins TRBV18 and TRBJ1-3; D remains unclear. This CDR3 comprises 14 residues. Germline V gives CDR1 KGHSH, CDR2 LQKENI. Trimming took 2 bases from V and 4 from J, leaving 9 bases between them. CDR3 coding DNA: TGTGCCAGCTCACCAGAGACGTTGGGAAACACCATATATTTT. It yields the protein CASSPETLGNTIYF.

This clone appeared a few times. The chain couples TRBV5-6 to TRBJ1-4; possibly TRBD1 for D (6 bases). CDR1 and CDR2 from the germline V gene are SGHDT and YYEEEE. This CDR3 spans 15 amino acids. Trimming took off 1 base at V and 16 bases at J, with 23 bases between the two ends. The CDR3 DNA follows: TGTGCCAGCAGCTTGTTGGACAGCCCTTATTCCATCCCGTTTTTT. Translating gives CASSLLDSPYSIPFF. The full variable domain, completed using reference TRBV5-6 and TRBJ1-4, is DAGVTQSPTHLIKTRGQQVTLRCSPKSGHDTVSWYQQALGQGPQFIFQYYEEEERQRGNFPDRFSGHQFPNYSSELNVNALLLGDSALYLCASSLLDSPYSIPFFGSGTQLSVL.

This clone was picked up one time. The same CDR3 can be traced to other DNA sequences in this sample. The chain links TRBV19 to TRBJ2-1; 11 bases match TRBD1. The V gene's germline CDR1 is LNHDA and CDR2 SQIVND (reference sequence). J gave up 4 bases and V 1 base, and 6 bases lay outside the gene matches. This CDR3 spans 17 amino acids. As DNA, the CDR3 is TGTGCCAGTAGTATAGCAACCGGGACAGGGGGATACAATGAGCAGTTCTTC. Encoded protein: CASSIATGTGGYNEQFF.

The chain links TRBV18 to TRBJ2-2, with D possibly being TRBD1 or TRBD2 (5 bases each). The V gene lost 2 bases and the J gene lost 7 bases, with 14 bases spanning the gap. This CDR3 is 15 amino acids long. In germline, CDR1 is KGHSH, CDR2 LQKENI. The CDR3 here is CASSPSGTPYGELFF. CDR3 nucleotides: TGTGCCAGCTCACCATCCGGGACCCCCTACGGGGAGCTGTTTTTT.

Notes on this clone: This likely came from a read error, as a far larger clone is one base away. Additional DNA sequences in this sample encode the identical CDR3. The chain joins TRBV9 to TRBJ2-7; D uncertain. This CDR3 contains 14 residues. Germline V gives CDR1 SGDLS, CDR2 YYNGEE. The CDR3 nucleotides read TGTGCCAGCAGCGTAGGGTCCCGCTCCTATGAGCAGTACTTC. Translated: CASSVGSRSYEQYF.

The chain joins TRBV7-2 to TRBJ1-4, with D unclear. The V gene lost 1 base and the J gene lost 8 bases, with 8 bases spanning the gap. Germline V gives CDR1 SGHTA, CDR2 FQGNSA. The CDR3 loop spans 13 amino acids. CDR3 DNA sequence: TGTGCCAGCAGCTTAGGGGAGGCCGAAAAACTGTTTTTT. This encodes CASSLGEAEKLFF.

The rearrangement uses TRBV11-2 and TRBJ2-3; D could derive from TRBD1 or TRBD2 (5 bases each). The germline V gene encodes CDR1 SGHAT and CDR2 FQNNGV. V was pared by 6 bases and J by 6 bases, with 10 bases between. The CDR3 sequence is 12 residues long. The CDR3 spells CASRFEGDTQYF. CDR3 nucleotide sequence: TGTGCCAGCAGGTTCGAGGGGGATACGCAGTATTTT.

The rearrangement uses TRBV6-1 and TRBJ2-7; D is uncertain. Trimming cost V 2 bases and J 2 bases, with 10 bases left between them. The V gene's germline CDR1 is MNHNS and CDR2 SASEGT. The CDR3 has 14 amino acids. CDR3 protein: CASSEIKGTYEQYF. Written as DNA, the CDR3 is TGTGCCAGCAGTGAAATTAAGGGAACCTACGAGCAGTACTTC.

This sequence joins TRBV5-4 and TRBJ2-7; 7 bases agree with TRBD2. This CDR3 has 16 residues. Germline trimming cut 0 bases from V and 5 bases from J; bases unmatched to any gene: 11. The germline V gene has CDR1 SGHNT and CDR2 YYREEE (reference sequence). Here the CDR3 reads CASSLAGSSGFHEQYF. In DNA, the CDR3 is TGTGCCAGCAGCTTGGCAGGGTCTAGCGGTTTCCACGAGCAGTACTTC.

Turning to this clone: Additional DNA sequences in this sample encode the identical CDR3. The rearrangement uses TRBV28 and TRBJ2-1; D not resolved. Per the germline V gene, CDR1 is MDHEN and CDR2 is SYDVKM. CDR3 size: 15 residues. V gave up 6 bases and J gave up 0 bases, with 12 bases separating them. Here the CDR3 reads CASSPRRHSYNEQFF. The CDR3 DNA reads as TGTGCCAGCAGCCCGAGGAGACACTCCTACAATGAGCAGTTCTTC.

V usage is TRBV19 and J usage is TRBJ1-1, with a possible D match to TRBD1 (5 bases). This CDR3 has 13 amino acids. V was trimmed by 5 bases and J by 10 bases, leaving 17 bases between them. Germline loops: CDR1 LNHDA, CDR2 SQIVND (reference sequence). For the CDR3, the DNA is TGTGCCAGTAGTGCGGCGGCCAGGGTGGGAGCTTTCTTT. This encodes CASSAAARVGAFF. Combining the CDR3 with reference TRBV19 and TRBJ1-1 gives the whole variable domain DGGITQSPKYLFRKEGQNVTLSCEQNLNHDAMYWYRQDPGQGLRLIYYSQIVNDFQKGDIAEGYSVSREKKESFPLTVTSAQKNPTAFYLCASSAAARVGAFFGQGTRLTVV.

This sequence joins TRBV7-9 and TRBJ2-7; D uncertain. This CDR3 is built from 13 residues. The germline V gene encodes CDR1 SEHNR and CDR2 FQNEAQ (reference sequence). V gave up 2 bases and J gave up 1 base, with 6 bases separating them. Here the CDR3 reads CASSLSGSYEQYF. The CDR3 DNA follows: TGTGCCAGCAGCTTATCCGGATCCTACGAGCAGTACTTC.

In nucleotides, the CDR3 is TGTGCCAGCAGCGCAAGGGGAGGGGGCTCCTACAATGAGCAGTTCTTC. Encoded protein: CASSARGGGSYNEQFF. V usage is TRBV11-1 and J usage is TRBJ2-1, with a weak D call TRBD2 (7 bases). V lost 5 bases and J lost 0, with 14 bases in between. Germline V gene sequence: CDR1 SGHAT, CDR2 FQDESV (reference sequence). This CDR3 comprises 16 residues. Variable domain in full (rest from reference TRBV11-1 and TRBJ2-1): EAEVAQSPRYKITEKSQAVAFWCDPISGHATLYWYRQILGQGPELLVQFQDESVVDDSQLPKDRFSAERLKGVDSTLKIQPAELGDSAMYLCASSARGGGSYNEQFFGPGTRLTVL.

V and J are TRBV6-1 and TRBJ1-2; 7 positions match TRBD1. Trimming removed 10 bases from V and 8 bases from J; junction bases left unmatched: 16. Germline V gene sequence: CDR1 MNHNS, CDR2 SASEGT. CDR3 length: 14 residues. The CDR3 DNA follows: TGTGCCATCTCCCGGGACAGCTCTATGGACGGCTACACCTTC. Translation: CAISRDSSMDGYTF.

The genes are TRBV5-1 and TRBJ2-1, with D perhaps matching TRBD1 (6 bases). The CDR3 is 16 residues long. V was pared by 4 bases and J by 5 bases, with 19 bases between. CDR1 is SGHRS and CDR2 is YFSETQ in the germline V gene. CDR3 coding DNA: TGCGCCAGCAGCCCACTAAGGGGGAGAGGCCACAATGAGCAGTTCTTC. The encoded protein is CASSPLRGRGHNEQFF. Supplemented by reference TRBV5-1 and TRBJ2-1, the full variable domain reads KAGVTQTPRYLIKTRGQQVTLSCSPISGHRSVSWYQQTPGQGLQFLFEYFSETQRNKGNFPGRFSGRQFSNSRSEMNVSTLELGDSALYLCASSPLRGRGHNEQFFGPGTRLTVL.

The genes are TRBV5-8 and TRBJ2-5; 11 bases are shared with TRBD2. V shed 4 bases and J 3 bases; nucleotides not matched to a gene: 14. Germline V gene sequence: CDR1 SGHTS, CDR2 YDEGEE. This CDR3 comprises 18 residues. The DNA for the CDR3 is TGTGCCAGCAGCAAAGGGACTAGCGGAGGGAACCCAGAAGAGACCCAGTACTTC. It translates to CASSKGTSGGNPEETQYF.

In this sample, this clone turned up once. The sample contains more than one DNA sequence encoding this CDR3. This chain joins TRBV18 and TRBJ1-1; no clear D. Trimming shortened V by 1 base and J by 1 base, and 4 bases separated the two germline ends. This CDR3 is built from 13 residues. Germline V gene lookup returns CDR1 KGHSH and CDR2 LQKENI. CDR3 nucleotide sequence: TGTGCCAGCTCACCACTGGAGAACACTGAAGCTTTCTTT. Translating gives CASSPLENTEAFF.

The chain is built from TRBV7-3 and TRBJ1-1; D remains unclear. The CDR3 contains 13 residues. Germline CDR1 SGHTA, CDR2 FQGTGA. Deletions cut 0 bases from V and 1 base from J, with 3 bases between. In nucleotides, the CDR3 is TGTGCCAGCAGCTTAACCCCGAACACTGAAGCTTTCTTT. It encodes CASSLTPNTEAFF.

The V gene is TRBV30, the J gene TRBJ1-5, with D hard to call. Germline lookup yields CDR1 GTSNPN and CDR2 SVGIG (reference sequence). This CDR3 has 13 amino acids. The V and J ends lost 4 bases and 2 bases respectively, with 9 bases between them. The CDR3 protein is CAWTPGRNQPQHF. CDR3 in DNA: TGTGCCTGGACTCCTGGGCGCAATCAGCCCCAGCATTTT. Full variable domain (rest looked up from reference TRBV30 and TRBJ1-5): SQTIHQWPATLVQPVGSPLSLECTVEGTSNPNLYWYRQAAGRGLQLLFYSVGIGQISSEVPQNLSASRPQDRQFILSSKKLLLSDSGFYLCAWTPGRNQPQHFGDGTRLSIL.

V and J are TRBV2 and TRBJ1-5, with 9 nucleotides matching TRBD1. Germline V gene data show CDR1 as SNHLY and CDR2 as FYNNEI. The V and J ends lost 6 bases and 7 bases, in that order; junction bases with no gene match: 10. This CDR3 contains 15 residues. This chain's CDR3 is CASSGPTGGEQPQHF. The DNA for the CDR3 is TGTGCCAGCAGCGGCCCTACAGGGGGCGAGCAGCCCCAGCATTTT.

This clone has only one observation. In nucleotides, the CDR3 is TGTGCCAGCAAAGCAAGTAATGAAAAACTGTTTTTT. This codes for CASKASNEKLFF. This rearrangement joins TRBV6-1 to TRBJ1-4; D gene unclear. Germline values: CDR1 MNHNS, CDR2 SASEGT. This CDR3 has 12 amino acids. The V gene lost 7 bases and the J gene lost 4 bases, with 7 bases spanning the gap.

The V and J genes are TRBV7-6 and TRBJ2-7; D is ambiguous. Trimming shortened V by 1 base and J by 7 bases, and 20 bases separated the two germline ends. CDR3 length: 16 residues. Germline loops: CDR1 SGHVS, CDR2 FNYEAQ. The CDR3 DNA is TGTGCCAGCAGCTTAGGTCCCCCCCAAGAAGGTGAGGAGCAGTACTTC. This translates into CASSLGPPQEGEEQYF.

The rearrangement uses TRBV27 and TRBJ2-5; TRBD2 matches at 12 bases. Looked up from germline, CDR1 is MNHEY and CDR2 is SMNVEV (reference sequence). The V segment lost 5 bases and the J segment 5 bases; nucleotides outside the gene matches: 6. The CDR3 loop spans 15 amino acids. The CDR3 DNA reads as TGTGCCAGCAGTCAACTAGCGGGAGGAATGGAGACCCAGTACTTC. It specifies CASSQLAGGMETQYF.

The chain joins TRBV28 to TRBJ2-7; the D call may be TRBD1 or TRBD2 (7 bases each). This CDR3 spans 15 amino acids. Trimming cost V 2 bases and J 3 bases, with 14 bases left between them. Germline CDR1 is MDHEN and CDR2 is SYDVKM. DNA for the CDR3: TGTGCCAGCAGTTTAGGGGCAGGGGGGGACTACGAGCAGTACTTC. Amino acid sequence: CASSLGAGGDYEQYF.

This clone was seen many times. This chain connects TRBV19 to TRBJ1-4; tentative D call: TRBD1 (6 bases). This CDR3 contains 13 residues. V lost 6 bases to trimming and J lost 12 bases, with 17 bases between them. Germline V gene lookup returns CDR1 LNHDA and CDR2 SQIVND (reference sequence). The CDR3 nucleotides read TGTGCCAGTAGCGGAACAGGGACAAGCGAACTGTTTTTT. The encoded protein is CASSGTGTSELFF.

The genes are TRBV5-1 and TRBJ1-4; D gene unclear. In germline, CDR1 is SGHRS, CDR2 YFSETQ. V was cut by 4 bases and J by 1 base, with 11 bases left in between. This CDR3 comprises 15 residues. CDR3 bases: TGCGCCAGCAGCGGAGGAATGGGAACTAATGAAAAACTGTTTTTT. This sequence encodes CASSGGMGTNEKLFF.

The CDR3 loop reads CASSLDQGPFGYTF. CDR3 sequence (DNA): TGTGCCAGCAGCTTAGATCAGGGACCATTCGGCTACACCTTC. The J gene is TRBJ1-2, the V gene TRBV7-2, with D tentatively TRBD1 (5 bases). The CDR3 is made up of 14 amino acids. Trimming shortened V by 1 base and J by 8 bases, and 14 bases separated the two germline ends. Germline V CDR1 and CDR2: SGHTA, FQGNSA.